This T cell receptor (beta chain) was profiled in a study of CD8 T cells in Susac syndrome. The CDR3 contains 17 residues. Between the trimmed V and J ends, which lost 3 bases and 0 bases, there was a span of 17 bases. Per germline, CDR1 DFQATT and CDR2 SNEGSKA (reference sequence). The authors sequenced TCR beta from blood CD8+ and CD4+ T cells. The recently defined diagnostic criteria for definite or probable disease were met by the Susac syndrome patients. This clonotype was seen just once. With random hexamers, reverse transcription was performed on roughly 0.45 to 1 ug of RNA. An immunoSEQ multiplex PCR amplified TCR beta CDR3 over 54 Vbeta and 13 Jbeta. TCRdb processed the immunoSEQ multiplex PCR reads anew with MiXCR; each CDR3 protein has one entry. The sample contains approximately 190,000 distinct CDR3 sequences, roughly 95% of which appear only once.

Sequenced: CD4+ T cells from PBMCs. The chain has TRBV20-1 and TRBJ2-2; unclear D gene. The sequence was collected from a human donor with Susac syndrome. CDR3 in DNA: TGCAGTGCTAGGGGCCCGGACCGTCCTTCGAACACCGGGGAGCTGTTTTTT. It yields the protein CSARGPDRPSNTGELFF.